One sample yielded the 20 T cell receptor beta chains listed below, sequenced in a study of control samples from healthy donors and cancer patients. This table comes from immunoSEQ multiplex PCR, and its TCRdb copy is limited to in-frame clones, with some not included. Of some 150,000 clones in the sample, about 94% were seen once. The specimen sequenced was blood. The receptors stem from a woman aged 60-70 years in good health.

This clone was counted a few times. The chain links TRBV4-1 to TRBJ1-6; 7 bases are shared with TRBD1. Germline CDR1 reads MGHRA; CDR2 reads YSYEKL. The CDR3 covers 15 residues. V shed 3 bases and J 10 bases; nucleotides not matched to a gene: 9. CDR3 DNA: TGCGCCAGCAGCCAGATAGACAGGGACCTATCACCCCTCCACTTT. Amino acid sequence: CASSQIDRDLSPLHF.

The chain uses TRBV14 and TRBJ1-6; D is unclear. Germline values: CDR1 SGHDN, CDR2 FVKESK. V was clipped by 1 base and J by 10 bases, with 8 bases between them. The CDR3 runs 13 residues. CDR3 sequence: CASSQGRISPLHF. CDR3 coding DNA: TGTGCCAGCAGCCAAGGGAGAATCTCACCCCTCCACTTT.

This clone was observed a single time. The J gene is TRBJ1-2, the V gene TRBV11-2; tentative D call: TRBD1 (5 bases). The germline V gene has CDR1 SGHAT and CDR2 FQNNGV. V lost 0 bases, J lost 4 bases, and 15 bases lay in between. The CDR3 sequence is 16 residues long. CDR3 protein: CASSLDLERGLYGYTF. The DNA of the CDR3 is TGTGCCAGCAGCTTAGATCTCGAAAGGGGCCTCTATGGCTACACCTTC.

The rearrangement uses TRBV4-1 and TRBJ1-2, with D perhaps TRBD1 (5 bases). The V end was cut by 3 bases, the J end by 3 bases, with 11 bases between. This CDR3 region has 14 residues. In germline, CDR1 is MGHRA, CDR2 YSYEKL. CDR3 DNA sequence: TGCGCCAGCAGCCATCCAGGGAGGGACTATGGCTACACCTTC. Its protein product is CASSHPGRDYGYTF.

This chain uses TRBV7-9 with TRBJ1-2; maybe TRBD1 (5 bases). The CDR3 is 13 residues long. With 1 base removed from V and 8 bases from J, the gap between germline ends came to 11 bases. Germline V gene sequence: CDR1 SEHNR, CDR2 FQNEAQ (reference sequence). In DNA form, the CDR3 reads TGTGCCAGCAGCTTAGATTCAGGGTTCGGCTACACCTTC. Protein sequence: CASSLDSGFGYTF.

The chain employs TRBV2 and TRBJ2-1, with TRBD2 matching over 12 bases. CDR3 size: 13 residues. Germline V gene data show CDR1 as SNHLY and CDR2 as FYNNEI. Trimming at V came to 7 bases and at J to 9 bases, leaving 4 bases not matched to a gene. This CDR3 reads CASTGLAGSEQFF. CDR3 coding DNA: TGTGCCAGCACAGGACTAGCGGGATCTGAGCAGTTCTTC.

The rearrangement uses TRBV7-8 and TRBJ2-1; D possibly corresponds to TRBD2 (5 bases). The CDR3 runs to 17 residues. Trimming removed 1 base at V and 2 bases at J, with 15 bases between. Germline assignment: CDR1 SGHVS and CDR2 FQNEAQ. CDR3: CASSLVWTPNAYNEQFF. CDR3 coding DNA: TGTGCCAGCAGCTTAGTTTGGACTCCGAACGCCTACAATGAGCAGTTCTTC.

The table lists this clone with a few counts. One junction end does not reproduce the germline sequence, and a read error may be involved. This chain connects TRBV4-1 to TRBJ2-5; TRBD1 matches at 7 bases. The CDR3 runs 13 residues. Germline assignment: CDR1 MGHRA and CDR2 YSYEKL. The CDR3 region is CASSQGRQGQFHF. CDR3 bases: TGCGCCAGCAGCCAAGGAAGGCAGGGACAGTTCCACTTC.

For the CDR3, the DNA is TGTGCCAGCAGCCAAGTAACCGGAGATACGCAGTATTTT. This codes for CASSQVTGDTQYF. The chain recombines TRBV14 with TRBJ2-3; D gene ambiguous. Trimming shortened V by 1 base and J by 5 bases, and 7 bases separated the two germline ends. CDR1 is SGHDN and CDR2 is FVKESK in the germline V gene. CDR3 length equals 13 residues.

The chain recombines TRBV5-6 with TRBJ2-7, with 7 bases matching TRBD1. The J segment lost 6 bases and the V segment lost 0 bases, leaving 12 bases of the junction unmatched. Looked up from germline, CDR1 is SGHDT and CDR2 is YYEEEE. This CDR3 spans 16 amino acids. The CDR3 DNA follows: TGTGCCAGCAGCTTGGTGGACCGACCACAGGGGAGCGAGCAGTACTTC. Protein: CASSLVDRPQGSEQYF.

The rearrangement joins TRBV4-1 to TRBJ2-3; D uncertain. V was cut by 0 bases and J by 0 bases, with 10 bases left in between. CDR3 length: 16 residues. Germline CDR1 is MGHRA and CDR2 is YSYEKL. The CDR3 DNA is TGCGCCAGCAGCCAAGAAGGCCATGCTAGCACAGATACGCAGTATTTT. It yields the protein CASSQEGHASTDTQYF.

This clone came up once. The chain has TRBV4-1 and TRBJ2-7; 10 positions match TRBD1. Germline loops: CDR1 MGHRA, CDR2 YSYEKL. The CDR3 covers 14 residues. After removal of 4 bases from V and 7 bases from J, the junction contained 7 bases not matched to a gene. DNA of the CDR3: TGCGCCAGCAGCCTAACCGGGACAGGGGAAGAGCAGTACTTC. This translates into CASSLTGTGEEQYF.

V and J are TRBV15 and TRBJ1-3, with D perhaps matching TRBD1 (5 bases). Germline loops: CDR1 LNHNV, CDR2 YYDKDF (reference sequence). The CDR3 covers 16 residues. Trimming shortened V by 0 bases and J by 0 bases, and 9 bases separated the two germline ends. CDR3 DNA: TGTGCCACCAGCAGAGATCCAGGGAACTCTGGAAACACCATATATTTT. It codes for CATSRDPGNSGNTIYF.

This chain uses TRBV25-1 with TRBJ1-1; 9 bases match TRBD1. The germline V gene has CDR1 MGHDK and CDR2 SYGVNS. J lost 11 bases, V lost 5 bases, and 9 bases had no gene match. CDR3 length: 13 residues. CDR3: CASSLYQDRGAFF. CDR3 sequence (DNA): TGTGCCAGCAGTCTCTATCAGGACAGGGGTGCTTTCTTT.

This clone has only a few counts. V usage is TRBV2 and J usage is TRBJ1-4, with D maybe TRBD1 (5 bases). Trimming cost V 8 bases and J 2 bases, with 12 bases left between them. From germline, CDR1 is SNHLY and CDR2 FYNNEI. This CDR3 has 14 amino acids. CDR3 nucleotide sequence: TGTGCCAGCCTCGGGGGGAGGACTAATGAAAAACTGTTTTTT. Residues: CASLGGRTNEKLFF. Complete variable domain (other parts from reference TRBV2 and TRBJ1-4): EPEVTQTPSHQVTQMGQEVILRCVPISNHLYFYWYRQILGQKVEFLVSFYNNEISEKSEIFDDQFSVERPDGSNFTLKIRSTKLEDSAMYFCASLGGRTNEKLFFGSGTQLSVL.

The chain couples TRBV7-2 to TRBJ1-2, with a tentative D call TRBD1 (6 bases). The CDR3 totals 15 residues. Germline loops: CDR1 SGHTA, CDR2 FQGNSA. V lost 3 bases and J 4 bases, leaving 15 bases between the germline ends. For the CDR3, the DNA is TGTGCCAGCAGCTTTGGGGTACAGGGCCTCTATGGCTACACCTTC. Translation: CASSFGVQGLYGYTF.

The CDR3 DNA is TGTGCCAGCAGACCTGGGACCTCCAATCAGCCCCAGCATTTT. Encoded protein: CASRPGTSNQPQHF. V gene TRBV6-6 combines with J gene TRBJ1-5; tentative D call: TRBD1 (5 bases). The CDR3 has 14 amino acids. Trimming took off 6 bases at V and 3 bases at J, with 12 bases between the two ends. Germline V CDR1 and CDR2: MNHNY, SVGAGI (reference sequence).

The CDR3 DNA reads TGCGCCAGCAGCATCCGGACAGCGAACTTCTATGGCTACACCTTC. Translating gives CASSIRTANFYGYTF. This chain uses TRBV5-1 with TRBJ1-2; TRBD1 might be the D (6 bases). The CDR3 is 15 residues long. Germline V lookup: CDR1 SGHRS, CDR2 YFSETQ. The V end was cut by 4 bases, the J end by 4 bases, with 17 bases between.

The rearrangement joins TRBV7-3 to TRBJ1-1, with 7 nucleotides matching TRBD1. The CDR3 length is 14 residues. J gave up 8 bases and V 1 base, and 7 bases lay outside the gene matches. The germline V gene has CDR1 SGHTA and CDR2 FQGTGA. CDR3 amino acids: CASSLKGGAGEAFF. CDR3 bases: TGTGCCAGCAGCTTAAAAGGGGGCGCGGGGGAAGCTTTCTTT.

This clone was counted once. This chain uses TRBV14 with TRBJ2-1; no clear D. The CDR3 is 15 amino acids. Trimming removed 3 bases at V and 9 bases at J, with 18 bases between. Germline V gene lookup returns CDR1 SGHDN and CDR2 FVKESK. The CDR3 DNA is TGTGCCAGCAGCCAGACCCGGGCCCCAGCCGGTGAGCAGTTCTTC. Its protein product is CASSQTRAPAGEQFF.